Listed below are T cell receptor beta chains from one sample, sequenced in a study of T-cell reconstitution after alpha-beta-depleted transplantation in children. MiXCR was run by TCRdb on the PCR reads, yielding one entry per CDR3 protein. The sample records some 350,000 distinct CDR3 sequences, roughly 15% being singletons. The sequenced sample was PBMCs, mostly from graft donor cells, obtained 360 days after TCRalphabeta/CD19-depleted stem cell transplant. These receptors all stem from a male patient between 2 and 15 years old who had a stem cell transplant for acute lymphoblastic leukemia, so the T cells may come from the graft donor. Both conserved end residues are part of each CDR3. D genes are given only for firm matches. Size is stated for part of the rows, as once, few or many counts, or as a class when the clone is expanded.

J,D,V,size,DNA,CDR3
TRBJ2-3,TRBD2,TRBV10-2,few,TGCGCCAGCAGCAGGGACTACACCACAGATACGCAGTATTTT,CASSRDYTTDTQYF
TRBJ2-4,NA,TRBV28,NA,TGTGCCAGCAACCCCTTATCTCTGGGCCCCAAAAACATTCAGTACTTC,CASNPLSLGPKNIQYF
TRBJ2-7,TRBD2,TRBV28,NA,TGTGCCAGCAGCCTACTTCTAGCGGGCCTACCCTCCTACGAGCAGTACTTC,CASSLLLAGLPSYEQYF
TRBJ2-7,NA,TRBV29-1,NA,TGCAGCGTTTATGCGGGAAACTCCTATGAGCAGTACTTC,CSVYAGNSYEQYF
TRBJ2-1,NA,TRBV7-8,NA,TGTGCCAGCAGCTCGACACGACGCCGGACTAAGGGGTCTCATGAGCAGTTCTTC,CASSSTRRRTKGSHEQFF
TRBJ1-1,NA,TRBV4-1,few,TGCGCCAGCAGCCATCAACGGGGGAGGAGGACTGAAGCTTTCTTT,CASSHQRGRRTEAFF
TRBJ1-1,NA,TRBV10-3,NA,TGTGCCATCAGTGAGTCCGGGGGCAGGAACACTGAAGCTTTCTTT,CAISESGGRNTEAFF
TRBJ2-2,NA,TRBV7-2,NA,TGTGCCAGCAGCTTAACGCCGGCCCAAACCGGGGAGCTGTTTTTT,CASSLTPAQTGELFF
TRBJ2-2,NA,TRBV3-1,few,TGTGCCAGCAGCGGACCAGTCACCGGGGAGCTGTTTTTT,CASSGPVTGELFF
TRBJ2-1,TRBD2,TRBV6-5,NA,TGTGCCAGCAGCCGGAGCGGGGCCTCCTACAATGAGCAGTTCTTC,CASSRSGASYNEQFF
TRBJ2-7,TRBD1,TRBV29-1,NA,TGCAGCGTTGACGCCGGGACAGGACCAACCTACGAGCAGTACTTC,CSVDAGTGPTYEQYF
TRBJ2-1,TRBD2,TRBV7-3,NA,TGTGCCAGCAGCTTAAGAACTAGCGGGAGGATTTCAAATGAGCAGTTCTTC,CASSLRTSGRISNEQFF
TRBJ2-7,NA,TRBV27,NA,TGTGCCAGCAGTTTAATGAGGGGGTCCTACGAGCAGTACTTC,CASSLMRGSYEQYF
TRBJ2-2,TRBD2,TRBV5-4,NA,TGTGCCAGCAGCTCCACAAAAGCGGGAGCCGACACCGGGGAGCTGTTTTTT,CASSSTKAGADTGELFF
TRBJ2-5,TRBD2,TRBV11-1,many,TGTGCCAGCAGCTTAGTTGGCGGACTAGCGTACCCGCAAGAGACCCAGTACTTC,CASSLVGGLAYPQETQYF
TRBJ1-3,TRBD1,TRBV4-2,many,TGTGCCAGCAGCCAAGTTCCTACCAGACAGGGACTTGACTCTGGAAACACCATATATTTT,CASSQVPTRQGLDSGNTIYF
TRBJ2-7,NA,TRBV5-5,once,TGTGCCAGCAAAGCCTTTGCTGGGGGTTACGAGCAGTACTTC,CASKAFAGGYEQYF
TRBJ2-1,NA,TRBV30,NA,TGTGCCTCCAAGAAACTAGGGGCGGTCGGTGAGCAGTTCTTC,CASKKLGAVGEQFF
TRBJ2-6,NA,TRBV15,NA,TGTGCCACCAGCAGAGATCTGGGGTCTGGGGCCAACGTCCTGACTTTC,CATSRDLGSGANVLTF
TRBJ2-1,TRBD2,TRBV9,many,TGTGCCAGCAGCGTTGGAGGATCGGGAGGGAATGAGCAGTTCTTC,CASSVGGSGGNEQFF
TRBJ2-2,NA,TRBV12-3/TRBV12-4,NA,TGTGCCAGCAGTTTAGAAAGGGGCCCCATCACCGGGGAGCTGTTTTTT,CASSLERGPITGELFF
TRBJ1-1,TRBD1,TRBV5-6,NA,TGTGCCAGCAGCCTGGACAGGGGGGTAAAAACTACTGAAGCTTTCTTT,CASSLDRGVKTTEAFF
TRBJ2-7,TRBD1,TRBV12-3/TRBV12-4,many,TGTGCCAGCAGTTTCCTAACAGGGGCCCTCAGCGAGCAGTACTTC,CASSFLTGALSEQYF
TRBJ1-1,NA,TRBV12-5,NA,TGTGCTAGTGGTTTGCGAGGGGTGAACACTGAAGCTTTCTTT,CASGLRGVNTEAFF
TRBJ2-7,TRBD2,TRBV27,NA,TGTGCCAGCAGTTTAAGCTTTAGCGGGCCTAACCGGAACGAGCAGTACTTC,CASSLSFSGPNRNEQYF
TRBJ2-7,NA,TRBV15,NA,TGTGCCACCAGCAGAGGGTCCGTTTCCTACGAGCAGTACTTC,CATSRGSVSYEQYF
TRBJ1-6,TRBD1,TRBV5-8,many,TGTGCCAGCAGCGGGGACAGGATTAACCCCCTCCACTTT,CASSGDRINPLHF
TRBJ2-7,NA,TRBV12-3/TRBV12-4,many,TGTGCCAGCAGCCCCGAGGGGATAAGGCAGTACTTC,CASSPEGIRQYF
TRBJ2-7,NA,TRBV20-1,NA,TGCAGTGCTAGAGGGGTCTACGAGCAGTACTTC,CSARGVYEQYF
TRBJ2-5,NA,TRBV12-3/TRBV12-4,few,TGTGCCAGCAGTCATATCGATCTCGGCTTTAGGAAAGAGACCCAGTACTTC,CASSHIDLGFRKETQYF
TRBJ2-1,NA,TRBV20-1,few,TGCAGTGCCCCGGGACCTACGTACAATGAGCAGTTCTTC,CSAPGPTYNEQFF
TRBJ2-7,TRBD2,TRBV20-1,few,TGCAGTGCTAGAGATCCCCTAGCGGGAGGGCCAGAGCCCTACGAGCAGTACTTC,CSARDPLAGGPEPYEQYF
TRBJ2-1,NA,TRBV7-9,many,TGTGCCAGCAGCTTCGGACATTACAATGAGCAGTTCTTC,CASSFGHYNEQFF
TRBJ2-7,NA,TRBV12-3/TRBV12-4,few,TGTGCCAGCAGTTTGGGTCGGCAGACGACCTACGAGCAGTACTTC,CASSLGRQTTYEQYF
TRBJ1-2,TRBD1,TRBV20-1,few,TGCAGTGCTAGCGTACATGGACAGGGTGGCTATGGCTACACCTTC,CSASVHGQGGYGYTF
TRBJ2-1,NA,TRBV5-1,many,TGCGCCAGCACAACGAAACCCTACAATGAGCAGTTCTTC,CASTTKPYNEQFF
TRBJ2-7,NA,TRBV10-3,few,TGTGCCATCAGTGAGTCGGAGAGGTACTACTACGAGCAGTACTTC,CAISESERYYYEQYF
TRBJ1-2,TRBD1,TRBV7-8,NA,TGTGCCAGCAGCTTTTCTCCGGGACAGAGCTATGGCTACACCTTC,CASSFSPGQSYGYTF
TRBJ1-5,NA,TRBV12-5,NA,TGTGCTAGTGGTCTTGGCCCCTTGGGGAGCGGCAATCAGCCCCAGCATTTT,CASGLGPLGSGNQPQHF
TRBJ2-1,NA,TRBV12-3/TRBV12-4,many,TGTGCCAGCAGCCCGGCCCCTACTAGGTTCTACAATGAGCAGTTCTTC,CASSPAPTRFYNEQFF
TRBJ1-5,NA,TRBV6-2/TRBV6-3,NA,TGTGCCAGCAGTTACACCAGGGGTCTTAATCAGCCCCAGCATTTT,CASSYTRGLNQPQHF
TRBJ2-5,NA,TRBV3-1,few,TGTGCCAGCAGCCAGGCCGGGATCGAGACCCAGTACTTC,CASSQAGIETQYF
TRBJ2-2,NA,TRBV12-3/TRBV12-4,many,TGTGCCAGCAGTTTAGGGGCACTCCCCAACACCGGGGAGCTGTTTTTT,CASSLGALPNTGELFF
TRBJ2-3,NA,TRBV12-3/TRBV12-4,NA,TGTGCCAGCAGTTTAGGCCAAAAAGGCACAGATACGCAGTATTTT,CASSLGQKGTDTQYF
TRBJ2-7,TRBD1,TRBV12-3/TRBV12-4,many,TGTGCCAGCAGCCCGGGACAGGTCGTCCCCTACGAGCAGTACTTC,CASSPGQVVPYEQYF
TRBJ2-1,NA,TRBV5-1,NA,TGCGCCAGCAACGGCGCGGGGAGCCAGGAGCAGTTCTTC,CASNGAGSQEQFF
TRBJ2-2,NA,TRBV11-2,NA,TGTGCCAGCAGCTTAGGGTGGGCCGGGGAGCTGTTTTTT,CASSLGWAGELFF
TRBJ2-6,TRBD1,TRBV15,few,TGTGCCACCAGCAGGGACAGGCTTAACTCTGGGGCCAACGTCCTGACTTTC,CATSRDRLNSGANVLTF
TRBJ2-7,NA,TRBV3-1,many,TGTGCCAGCAGCCAAGATCGGTTATCCAACGAGCAGTACTTC,CASSQDRLSNEQYF
TRBJ2-7,NA,TRBV6-2/TRBV6-3,few,TGTGCCAGCAGTCGGACTTTCTACGAGCAGTACTTC,CASSRTFYEQYF
TRBJ1-5,NA,TRBV20-1,few,TGCAGTGCTAGAGAGAAACTGGATAGCAATCAGCCCCAGCATTTT,CSAREKLDSNQPQHF
TRBJ1-5,TRBD1,TRBV28,few,TGTGCCAGCAGTTATTACAGGGGAGGGAGCAATCAGCCCCAGCATTTT,CASSYYRGGSNQPQHF
TRBJ2-5,TRBD2,TRBV4-1,NA,TGCGCCAGCAGCCAAGAAGGAGGACTAGGGGCCTCGCCAGAGACCCAGTACTTC,CASSQEGGLGASPETQYF
TRBJ2-3,TRBD1,TRBV10-3,few,TGTGCCACCTACGACAGGGGCACAGATACGCAGTATTTT,CATYDRGTDTQYF